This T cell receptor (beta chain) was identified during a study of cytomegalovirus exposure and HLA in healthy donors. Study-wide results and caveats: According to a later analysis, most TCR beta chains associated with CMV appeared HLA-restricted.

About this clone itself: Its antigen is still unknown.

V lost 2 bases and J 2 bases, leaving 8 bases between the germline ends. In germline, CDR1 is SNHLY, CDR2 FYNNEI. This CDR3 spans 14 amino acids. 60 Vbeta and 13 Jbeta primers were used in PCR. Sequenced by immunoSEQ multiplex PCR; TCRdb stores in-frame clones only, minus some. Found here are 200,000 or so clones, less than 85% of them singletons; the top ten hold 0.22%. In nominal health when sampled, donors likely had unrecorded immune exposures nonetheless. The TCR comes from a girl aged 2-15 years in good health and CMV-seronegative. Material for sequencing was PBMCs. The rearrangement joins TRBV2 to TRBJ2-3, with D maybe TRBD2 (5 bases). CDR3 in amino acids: CASSETGITDTQYF. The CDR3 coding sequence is TGTGCCAGCAGTGAAACGGGGATCACAGATACGCAGTATTTT. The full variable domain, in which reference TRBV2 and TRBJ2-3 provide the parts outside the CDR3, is EPEVTQTPSHQVTQMGQEVILRCVPISNHLYFYWYRQILGQKVEFLVSFYNNEISEKSEIFDDQFSVERPDGSNFTLKIRSTKLEDSAMYFCASSETGITDTQYFGPGTRLTVL.